The rows below give T cell receptor beta chains drawn from one sample of a study of CD8 T cells in Susac syndrome. One entry per CDR3 protein, called by TCRdb with MiXCR from the immunoSEQ multiplex PCR reads. Among about 250,000 distinct CDR3 sequences listed, about 94% were seen once. The sample consisted of CD4+ T cells from PBMCs. These receptors were collected from a human donor with multiple sclerosis. The CDR3 runs from the conserved cysteine through the conserved F or W. D genes are given only for firm matches. Rows give clone size only sometimes, using once, few, many, or a class for an expanded clone.

>TRBV20-1|TRBJ1-5|-|-
CSVGVPYDVHNQPQHF
TGCAGTGTAGGGGTCCCCTACGACGTGCACAATCAGCCCCAGCATTTT
>TRBV7-3|TRBJ1-1|-|-
CASFLPQQGEAFF
TGTGCCAGCTTCTTACCCCAACAGGGTGAGGCTTTCTTT
>TRBV3-1|TRBJ1-3|-|-
CASSWTDGNTIYF
TGTGCCAGCAGCTGGACAGATGGAAACACCATATATTTT
>TRBV20-1|TRBJ2-5|-|TRBD2
CSARALASGGQETQYF
TGCAGTGCTAGAGCCCTGGCTAGCGGGGGCCAAGAGACCCAGTACTTC
>TRBV29-1|TRBJ2-3|-|TRBD2
CSVELRGGTTDTQYF
TGCAGCGTTGAACTGCGCGGGGGGACCACAGATACGCAGTATTTT
>TRBV5-1|TRBJ2-3|-|-
CASSHRDSRGADTQYF
TGCGCCAGCAGCCACCGGGACTCTCGAGGGGCAGATACGCAGTATTTT
>TRBV7-2|TRBJ2-2|once|-
CASSLSIGELFF
TGTGCCAGCAGCTTAAGTATCGGGGAGCTGTTTTTT
>TRBV7-3|TRBJ2-2|-|-
CASSPRGGRTGELFF
TGTGCCAGCAGCCCCCGAGGGGGTCGGACCGGGGAGCTGTTTTTT
>TRBV6-6|TRBJ1-5|-|-
CASSPGSPNQPQHF
TGTGCCAGCAGCCCAGGGAGTCCCAATCAGCCCCAGCATTTT
>TRBV30|TRBJ1-1|-|-
CAWRNGQTLITEAFF
TGTGCCTGGAGGAATGGACAGACGCTCATCACTGAAGCTTTCTTT
>TRBV2|TRBJ2-3|-|-
CASSEGLGDTQYF
TGTGCCAGCAGTGAAGGCCTAGGAGATACGCAGTATTTT
>TRBV20-1|TRBJ2-4|-|-
CSAQRGRGTKNIQYF
TGCAGTGCTCAAAGAGGGCGGGGAACCAAAAACATTCAGTACTTC
>TRBV12-5|TRBJ1-5|-|-
CASGANQPQHF
TGTGCTAGTGGCGCGAATCAGCCCCAGCATTTT
>TRBV20-1|TRBJ2-7|-|TRBD1
CSAFRGPFQRYEQYF
TGCAGTGCTTTCAGGGGGCCCTTCCAGCGGTACGAGCAGTACTTC
>TRBV5-1|TRBJ1-6|-|-
CASSFEGSQGSPLHF
TGCGCCAGCAGCTTTGAGGGGTCCCAGGGTTCACCCCTCCACTTT
>TRBV3-1|TRBJ2-5|-|-
CACAGPYGTQYF
TGTGCCTGCGCCGGGCCGTATGGGACCCAGTACTTC
>TRBV30|TRBJ1-4|-|-
CAGEVLDEKLFF
TGTGCCGGCGAAGTTCTGGATGAAAAACTGTTTTTT
>TRBV6-6|TRBJ2-7|-|TRBD1
CASSWRQGGEQYF
TGTGCCAGCAGTTGGCGACAGGGGGGGGAGCAGTACTTC
>TRBV12-3/TRBV12-4|TRBJ2-3|-|TRBD2
CASSPNGGAPDTQYF
TGTGCCAGCAGTCCCAACGGGGGGGCCCCAGATACGCAGTATTTT
>TRBV3-1|TRBJ2-1|-|-
CASSHRGEQFF
TGTGCCAGCAGCCATCGGGGTGAGCAGTTCTTC
>TRBV7-3|TRBJ2-5|-|-
CASSPAGGGIQETQYF
TGTGCCAGCAGCCCCGCAGGAGGCGGGATCCAAGAGACCCAGTACTTC
>TRBV15|TRBJ2-1|-|TRBD1
CATSNRGLGEQFF
TGTGCCACCAGCAACAGGGGGTTGGGTGAGCAGTTCTTC
>TRBV20-1|TRBJ2-6|-|TRBD2
CSARVQGASGRDTGANVLTF
TGCAGTGCTAGAGTTCAGGGGGCTAGCGGGAGGGATACAGGGGCCAACGTCCTGACTTTC
>TRBV7-3|TRBJ2-1|few|TRBD1
CASSPGGFEQFF
TGTGCCAGCAGCCCAGGGGGCTTTGAGCAGTTCTTC
>TRBV3-1|TRBJ2-1|-|-
CASSQVFNEQFF
TGTGCCAGCAGCCAAGTCTTCAATGAGCAGTTCTTC
>TRBV3-1|TRBJ2-5|once|-
CASRRAGLLETQYF
TGTGCCAGCAGGCGAGCGGGCCTCCTGGAGACCCAGTACTTC
>TRBV20-1|TRBJ2-5|-|-
CSVRDQETQYF
TGCAGTGTCCGGGACCAAGAGACCCAGTACTTC
>TRBV24-1|TRBJ2-5|-|-
CATSSSETQYF
TGTGCCACCAGTTCGTCGGAGACCCAGTACTTC
>TRBV27|TRBJ2-2|once|TRBD1
CASKLTGPTGELFF
TGTGCCAGCAAACTGACAGGGCCCACCGGGGAGCTGTTTTTT
>TRBV13|TRBJ2-5|-|TRBD1
CASSLSRDRVKTQYF
TGTGCCAGCAGCTTATCTCGGGACAGGGTTAAGACCCAGTACTTC
>TRBV4-1|TRBJ1-3|-|TRBD1
CASSQALQGVTGNTIYF
TGCGCCAGCAGCCAGGCCCTCCAGGGGGTGACTGGAAACACCATATATTTT
>TRBV19|TRBJ1-4|-|TRBD1
CASQGAGEKLFF
TGTGCCAGTCAGGGGGCGGGAGAAAAACTGTTTTTT
>TRBV2|TRBJ2-2|-|TRBD2
CASTRSGGHTGELFF
TGTGCCAGCACCCGTAGCGGGGGGCACACCGGGGAGCTGTTTTTT
>TRBV28|TRBJ2-3|-|TRBD1
CASSPPGGVDTQYF
TGTGCCAGCAGCCCCCCAGGGGGCGTAGATACGCAGTATTTT
>TRBV20-1|TRBJ2-7|-|TRBD1
CSARWTGRTYEQYF
TGCAGTGCTAGGTGGACAGGGAGGACCTACGAGCAGTACTTC
>TRBV5-4|TRBJ2-5|-|-
CASSLMTGVETQYF
TGTGCCAGCAGCTTGATGACGGGAGTAGAGACCCAGTACTTC
>TRBV18|TRBJ1-1|few|TRBD1
CASSPWTGGGAGTFF
TGTGCCAGCTCGCCCTGGACAGGCGGGGGAGCAGGGACCTTCTTT
>TRBV5-1|TRBJ1-1|-|TRBD1
CASSYRGQGGGMNTEAFF
TGCGCCAGCAGTTACCGCGGACAGGGTGGGGGCATGAACACTGAAGCTTTCTTT
>TRBV3-1|TRBJ1-6|-|-
CASSQAQAVTPLHF
TGTGCCAGCAGCCAAGCCCAGGCTGTGACACCCCTCCACTTT
>TRBV7-2|TRBJ2-3|-|-
CASSLEVGGGGDTQYF
TGTGCCAGCAGCTTAGAAGTGGGGGGGGGCGGTGATACGCAGTATTTT
>TRBV20-1|TRBJ2-3|-|-
CSARDGARPRVTDTQYF
TGCAGTGCTAGAGATGGTGCCCGACCCCGTGTCACAGATACGCAGTATTTT
>TRBV18|TRBJ2-5|-|-
CASSRGLQETQYF
TGTGCCAGCTCACGGGGACTCCAAGAGACCCAGTACTTC
>TRBV9|TRBJ2-3|-|TRBD2
CASSPKGLAASSAQYF
TGTGCCAGCAGCCCAAAGGGACTAGCGGCCTCCTCCGCGCAGTATTTT
>TRBV7-9|TRBJ1-6|once|-
CASKGASNSPLHF
TGTGCCAGCAAGGGCGCTTCAAATTCACCCCTCCACTTT
>TRBV18|TRBJ2-1|-|TRBD2
CASSPAQGLAEQFF
TGTGCCAGCTCACCCGCACAAGGACTAGCTGAGCAGTTCTTC
>TRBV27|TRBJ2-1|-|TRBD2
CASSFPSSGRQNEQFF
TGTGCCAGCAGTTTCCCGTCTAGCGGGAGACAAAATGAGCAGTTCTTC
>TRBV30|TRBJ2-2|-|-
CAWNIGGDTGELFF
TGTGCCTGGAATATCGGGGGTGACACCGGGGAGCTGTTTTTT
>TRBV12-3/TRBV12-4|TRBJ1-2|-|TRBD1
CASSQGGSLRGGYTF
TGTGCCAGCAGTCAAGGGGGCAGTTTAAGAGGGGGCTACACCTTC
>TRBV5-1|TRBJ1-5|-|-
CASSPGIGGQPQHF
TGCGCCAGCAGCCCCGGAATCGGGGGGCAGCCCCAGCATTTT
>TRBV2|TRBJ2-2|-|-
CATGDAVANTGELFF
TGTGCCACCGGGGACGCAGTAGCGAACACCGGGGAGCTGTTTTTT